This entry lists 18 T cell receptor beta chains sequenced from one sample in a study of T cells in narcolepsy. Assay used: immunoSEQ multiplex PCR; TCRdb lists only in-frame clones, some missing. The sample has over 30,000 clones; approximately 90% are singletons. Sample: CD45RA- memory CD4+ T cells from PBMCs. The receptors originated from a human donor with narcolepsy.

CDR3 region: CASSSSVTSGVEFF. CDR3 in DNA: TGTGCCAGCAGCTCCTCAGTCACTAGCGGGGTGGAGTTCTTC. The chain carries TRBV11-2 and TRBJ2-1; TRBD2 agrees at 10 bases. The germline CDR1 and CDR2 sequences are SGHAT and FQNNGV. The CDR3 has 14 residues. J was trimmed by 14 bases and V by 4 bases; bases with no gene match: 11.

In this sample, this clone turned up once. V and J are TRBV5-5 and TRBJ1-5; D unresolved. The CDR3 covers 15 residues. V dropped 0 bases and J dropped 0 bases, with 7 bases sitting between them. Germline V lookup: CDR1 SGHKS, CDR2 YYEKEE (reference sequence). DNA for the CDR3: TGTGCCAGCAGCTTGGACACGTATAGCAATCAGCCCCAGCATTTT. Translation gives CASSLDTYSNQPQHF.

The gene calls are TRBV5-4 and TRBJ2-3; TRBD2 might be the D (5 bases). The length of the CDR3 is 15 residues. The germline CDR1 and CDR2 sequences are SGHNT and YYREEE (reference sequence). V shed 2 bases and J shed 0 bases, with 10 bases lying between them. In DNA form, the CDR3 reads TGTGCCAGCAGCTTCACTAGGCCTAGCACAGATACGCAGTATTTT. The encoded protein is CASSFTRPSTDTQYF. Looking up the rest from reference TRBV5-4 and TRBJ2-3 gives the full variable domain: ETGVTQSPTHLIKTRGQQVTLRCSSQSGHNTVSWYQQALGQGPQFIFQYYREEENGRGNFPPRFSGLQFPNYSSELNVNALELDDSALYLCASSFTRPSTDTQYFGPGTRLTVL.

V gene TRBV5-6 combines with J gene TRBJ1-5; possibly TRBD1 for D (6 bases). The CDR3 is made up of 14 amino acids. Germline loops: CDR1 SGHDT, CDR2 YYEEEE. Trimming removed 0 bases from V and 4 bases from J, with 8 bases in between. CDR3 DNA: TGTGCCAGCAGCTTGGGGACAGCAAATCAGCCCCAGCATTTT. Its translation is CASSLGTANQPQHF.

In its sample, this clone was seen a few times. V is TRBV21-1 and J is TRBJ1-6. TRBV21-1 is a known pseudogene. The CDR3 sequence is 18 residues long. The CDR3 reads CASSEKRKGRVLDSPLHF. CDR3 DNA sequence: TGTGCCAGCAGCGAAAAGAGGAAGGGGCGGGTTTTGGATTCACCCCTCCACTTT.

V gene TRBV6-6 combines with J gene TRBJ1-5; D not resolved. CDR3 size: 13 residues. CDR1 is MNHNY and CDR2 is SVGAGI in the germline V gene (reference sequence). Trimming shortened V by 7 bases and J by 7 bases, and 14 bases separated the two germline ends. Here the CDR3 reads CASKEQSGQPQHF. The CDR3 DNA is TGTGCCAGCAAGGAACAGAGTGGACAGCCCCAGCATTTT.

J is TRBJ2-5 and V is TRBV19; D is perhaps TRBD2 (6 bases). The CDR3 spans 14 residues. V lost 7 bases to trimming and J lost 5 bases, with 17 bases between them. Germline values: CDR1 LNHDA, CDR2 SQIVND (reference sequence). CDR3 loop: CASKIAGGAETQYF. CDR3 sequence (DNA): TGTGCCAGTAAGATTGCCGGGGGAGCTGAGACCCAGTACTTC.

CDR3 sequence reads: CASSLSRAQETQYF. DNA of the CDR3: TGTGCCAGCAGTTTATCCCGGGCCCAAGAGACCCAGTACTTC. The chain uses TRBV28 and TRBJ2-5; D gene uncertain. V lost 1 base, J lost 1 base, and 7 bases lay in between. CDR1 and CDR2 (germline): MDHEN, SYDVKM. This CDR3 region has 14 residues.

This clone was observed once. The rearrangement uses TRBV6-5 and TRBJ2-3; D is perhaps TRBD1 (5 bases). The CDR3 contains 13 residues. Germline CDR1 MNHEY, CDR2 SVGAGI. Trimming stripped 6 bases from V and 2 bases from J, with 9 bases between. CDR3 amino acids: CASSLTVTDTQYF. Here the CDR3 DNA reads TGTGCCAGCAGCCTGACAGTCACAGATACGCAGTATTTT.

This rearrangement joins TRBV4-3 to TRBJ1-1; possible D gene TRBD1, 5 bases. Germline CDR1 is LGHNA and CDR2 is YSLEER. Trimming pared 0 bases from V and 11 bases from J, leaving 19 bases between. This CDR3 spans 15 amino acids. The CDR3 DNA reads TGCGCCAGCAGCCAAGATCGGTCCAGGGTAAGCTGGGCTTTCTTT. Protein product: CASSQDRSRVSWAFF.

The V gene is TRBV28, the J gene TRBJ2-5; maybe TRBD1 (5 bases). The germline gives CDR1 MDHEN, CDR2 SYDVKM. CDR3 length: 13 amino acids. The V gene lost 7 bases and the J gene lost 1 base, with 10 bases spanning the gap. CDR3 DNA: TGTGCCAGCAATCGGACACCCCAAGAGACCCAGTACTTC. Translation: CASNRTPQETQYF.

The chain joins TRBV28 to TRBJ1-2, with TRBD1 matching over 9 bases. Germline V gene data show CDR1 as MDHEN and CDR2 as SYDVKM. This CDR3 comprises 14 residues. V shed 1 base, J shed 4 bases, and the junction held 1 base outside the gene matches. CDR3 region: CASSLLTGGYGYTF. CDR3 nucleotides: TGTGCCAGCAGTTTATTGACAGGGGGCTATGGCTACACCTTC.

The chain is built from TRBV7-3 and TRBJ2-2; D call uncertain. The CDR3 loop spans 13 amino acids. Germline CDR1 is SGHTA and CDR2 is FQGTGA. Between the trimmed V and J ends, which lost 5 bases and 0 bases, there was a span of 4 bases. The CDR3 loop is CASSPTNTGELFF. DNA for the CDR3: TGTGCCAGCAGCCCAACGAACACCGGGGAGCTGTTTTTT.

The rearrangement uses TRBV7-2 and TRBJ1-1, with D possibly TRBD1 on 5 matching bases. Germline CDR1 and CDR2: SGHTA and FQGNSA. This CDR3 has 14 amino acids. Trimming removed 1 base at V and 4 bases at J, with 10 bases between. In nucleotides, the CDR3 is TGTGCCAGCAGCTTAGGGGGCGGAAGCACTGAAGCTTTCTTT. As protein: CASSLGGGSTEAFF. The entire variable domain, with the rest obtained from reference TRBV7-2 and TRBJ1-1, is as follows: GAGVSQSPSNKVTEKGKDVELRCDPISGHTALYWYRQSLGQGLEFLIYFQGNSAPDKSGLPSDRFSAERTGGSVSTLTIQRTQQEDSAVYLCASSLGGGSTEAFFGQGTRLTVV.

The chain is built from TRBV6-1 and TRBJ2-5; the match to TRBD2 covers 10 bases. V gave up 3 bases and J gave up 2 bases; unmatched junction bases: 6. The CDR3 spans 16 residues. CDR1 is MNHNS, CDR2 SASEGT, per germline. CDR3 loop: CASSEFEAGGQETQYF. CDR3 DNA: TGTGCCAGCAGTGAGTTCGAAGCGGGGGGGCAAGAGACCCAGTACTTC.

This rearrangement joins TRBV28 to TRBJ2-1, with 10 bases fitting TRBD2. The germline V gene has CDR1 MDHEN and CDR2 SYDVKM. The CDR3 totals 16 residues. Trimming cost V 4 bases and J 6 bases; bases outside gene matches: 9. This chain's CDR3 is CASSSPGLAQGNEQFF. The CDR3 nucleotides are TGTGCCAGCAGTTCCCCGGGACTAGCGCAAGGCAATGAGCAGTTCTTC. Combining the CDR3 with reference TRBV28 and TRBJ2-1 gives the whole variable domain DVKVTQSSRYLVKRTGEKVFLECVQDMDHENMFWYRQDPGLGLRLIYFSYDVKMKEKGDIPEGYSVSREKKERFSLILESASTNQTSMYLCASSSPGLAQGNEQFFGPGTRLTVL.

The genes are TRBV30 and TRBJ2-7; D is possibly TRBD1 or TRBD2 (5 bases each). This CDR3 has 12 residues. V was trimmed by 0 bases and J by 3 bases, leaving 6 bases between them. CDR1 is GTSNPN, CDR2 SVGIG, per germline (reference sequence). The CDR3, as DNA: TGTGCCTGGAGTGTTGGGGGCTACGAGCAGTACTTC. Amino acids: CAWSVGGYEQYF.

The genes are TRBV4-2 and TRBJ2-1; TRBD2 matches 10 bases. With V trimmed by 4 bases and J by 10 bases, 13 bases remained unmatched. The CDR3 has 16 residues. Germline V gene data show CDR1 as LGHNA and CDR2 as YNFKEQ. CDR3 region: CASSPRSSGRAEEQFF. Written as DNA, the CDR3 is TGTGCCAGCAGCCCCAGATCGAGCGGGAGGGCCGAGGAGCAGTTCTTC.